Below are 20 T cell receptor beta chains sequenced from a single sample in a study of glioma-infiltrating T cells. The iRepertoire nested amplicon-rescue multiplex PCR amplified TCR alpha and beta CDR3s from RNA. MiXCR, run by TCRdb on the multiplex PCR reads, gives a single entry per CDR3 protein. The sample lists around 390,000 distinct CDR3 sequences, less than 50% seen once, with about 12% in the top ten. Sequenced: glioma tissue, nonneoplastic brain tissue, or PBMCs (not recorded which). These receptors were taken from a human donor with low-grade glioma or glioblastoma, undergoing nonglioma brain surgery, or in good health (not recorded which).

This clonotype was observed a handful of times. CDR3 nucleotides: TGTGCCAGCAGCCAAGTGCTGGGGGGAGACCTCTCTGGGGCCAACGTCCTGACTTTC. Encoded protein: CASSQVLGGDLSGANVLTF. The rearrangement joins TRBV4-2 to TRBJ2-6; TRBD2 is a possible D gene (6 bases). The CDR3 sequence is 19 residues long. V was shortened by 1 base and J by 0 bases, with 16 bases between the two germline ends. Germline lookup yields CDR1 LGHNA and CDR2 YNFKEQ.

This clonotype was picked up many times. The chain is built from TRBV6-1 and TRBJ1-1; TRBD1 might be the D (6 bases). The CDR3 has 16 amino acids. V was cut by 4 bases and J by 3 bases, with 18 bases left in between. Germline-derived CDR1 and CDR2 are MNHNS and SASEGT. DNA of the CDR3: TGTGCCAGCAGTGGGAGCCTGGGGGGCTCGGACACTGAAGCTTTCTTT. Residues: CASSGSLGGSDTEAFF.

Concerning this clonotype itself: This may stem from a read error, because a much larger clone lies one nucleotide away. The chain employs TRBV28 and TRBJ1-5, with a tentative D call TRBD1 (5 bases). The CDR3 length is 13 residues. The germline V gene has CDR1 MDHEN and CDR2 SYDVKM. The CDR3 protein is CASSFGGGGPQRF. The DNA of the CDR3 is TGTGCCAGCAGTTTTGGCGGGGGAGGGCCCCAGCGTTTT.

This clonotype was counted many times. Here the CDR3 reads CATSPTGDYISYNEQFF. CDR3 nucleotide sequence: TGTGCCACCAGCCCTACGGGGGACTACATCTCCTACAATGAGCAGTTCTTC. The V call is TRBV15, the J call TRBJ2-1; 7 bases fit TRBD2. This CDR3 is 17 amino acids long. Germline-derived CDR1 and CDR2 are LNHNV and YYDKDF (reference sequence). V lost 5 bases, J lost 0 bases, and 10 bases stayed unmatched.

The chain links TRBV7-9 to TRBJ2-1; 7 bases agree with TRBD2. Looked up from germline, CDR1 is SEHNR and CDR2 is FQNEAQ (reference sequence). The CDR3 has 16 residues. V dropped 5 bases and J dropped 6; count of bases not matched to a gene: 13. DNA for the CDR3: TGTGCCAGCAGCCAAGATCAAGAGCGGGGCGGCAATGAGCAGTTCTTC. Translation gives CASSQDQERGGNEQFF. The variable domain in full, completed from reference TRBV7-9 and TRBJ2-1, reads DTGVSQNPRHKITKRGQNVTFRCDPISEHNRLYWYRQTLGQGPEFLTYFQNEAQLEKSRLLSDRFSAERPKGSFSTLEIQRTEQGDSAMYLCASSQDQERGGNEQFFGPGTRLTVL.

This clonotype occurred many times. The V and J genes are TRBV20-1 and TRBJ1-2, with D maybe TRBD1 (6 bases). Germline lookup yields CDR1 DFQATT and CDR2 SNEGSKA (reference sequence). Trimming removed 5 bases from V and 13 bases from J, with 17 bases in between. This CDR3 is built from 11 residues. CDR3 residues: CSAEGGLRATF. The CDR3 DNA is TGCAGTGCTGAGGGGGGGCTTAGGGCCACCTTC.

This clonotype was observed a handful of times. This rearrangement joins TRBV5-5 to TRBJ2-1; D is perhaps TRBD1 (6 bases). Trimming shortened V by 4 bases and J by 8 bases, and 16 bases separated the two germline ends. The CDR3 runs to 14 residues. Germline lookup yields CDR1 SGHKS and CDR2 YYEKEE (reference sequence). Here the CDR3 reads CASSTVDSSDEQFF. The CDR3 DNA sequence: TGTGCCAGCAGCACGGTGGACAGTTCAGATGAGCAGTTCTTC. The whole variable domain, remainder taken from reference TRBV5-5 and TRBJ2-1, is DAGVTQSPTHLIKTRGQQVTLRCSPISGHKSVSWYQQVLGQGPQFIFQYYEKEERGRGNFPDRFSARQFPNYSSELNVNALLLGDSALYLCASSTVDSSDEQFFGPGTRLTVL.

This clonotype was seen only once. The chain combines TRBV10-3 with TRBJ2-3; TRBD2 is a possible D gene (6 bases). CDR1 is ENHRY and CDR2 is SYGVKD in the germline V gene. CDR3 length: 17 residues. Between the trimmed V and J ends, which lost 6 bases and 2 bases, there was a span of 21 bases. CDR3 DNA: TGTGCCATCAGGGGCGCGACTAGACAAGCGAACACAGATACGCAGTATTTT. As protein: CAIRGATRQANTDTQYF.

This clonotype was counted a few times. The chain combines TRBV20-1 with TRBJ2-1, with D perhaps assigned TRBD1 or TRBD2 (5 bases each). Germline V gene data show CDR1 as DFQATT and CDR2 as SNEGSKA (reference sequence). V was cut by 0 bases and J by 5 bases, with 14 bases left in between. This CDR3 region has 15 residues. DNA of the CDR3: TGCAGTGCTAGAGACCCCCGGGACGCTGACAATGAGCAGTTCTTC. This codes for CSARDPRDADNEQFF.

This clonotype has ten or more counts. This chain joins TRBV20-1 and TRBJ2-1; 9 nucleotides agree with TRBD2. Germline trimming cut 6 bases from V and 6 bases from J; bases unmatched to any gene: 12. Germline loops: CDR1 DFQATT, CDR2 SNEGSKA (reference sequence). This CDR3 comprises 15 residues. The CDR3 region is CSAQKGASGINEQFF. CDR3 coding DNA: TGCAGTGCACAAAAGGGGGCTAGCGGGATCAATGAGCAGTTCTTC.

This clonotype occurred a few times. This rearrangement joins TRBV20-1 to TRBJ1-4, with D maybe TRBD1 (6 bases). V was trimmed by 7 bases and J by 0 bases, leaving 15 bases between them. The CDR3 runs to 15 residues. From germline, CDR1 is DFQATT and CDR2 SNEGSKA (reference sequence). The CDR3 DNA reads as TGCAGTGTAACAGGGCCTTCTCCAACTAATGAAAAACTGTTTTTT. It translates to CSVTGPSPTNEKLFF.

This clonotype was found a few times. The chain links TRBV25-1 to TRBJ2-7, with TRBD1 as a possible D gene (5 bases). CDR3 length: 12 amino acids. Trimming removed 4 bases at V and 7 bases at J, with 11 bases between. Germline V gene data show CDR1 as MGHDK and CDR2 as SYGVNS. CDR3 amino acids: CASSVTGEEQYF. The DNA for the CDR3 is TGTGCCAGCAGTGTTACAGGAGAGGAGCAGTACTTC.

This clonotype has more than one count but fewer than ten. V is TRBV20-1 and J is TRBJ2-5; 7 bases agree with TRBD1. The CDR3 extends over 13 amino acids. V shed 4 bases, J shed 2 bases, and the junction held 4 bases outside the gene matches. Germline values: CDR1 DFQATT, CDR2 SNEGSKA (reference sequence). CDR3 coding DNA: TGCAGTGCTAACCCGGGACAGCAAGAGACCCAGTACTTC. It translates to CSANPGQQETQYF.

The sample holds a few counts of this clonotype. CDR3 amino acids: CASSGASGSTIEQFF. The CDR3 region has the DNA TGTGCCAGCAGTGGGGCTAGCGGGAGCACCATAGAGCAGTTCTTC. The chain recombines TRBV2 with TRBJ2-1; 10 positions match TRBD2. The CDR3 is 15 residues long. The junction had 10 bases not matched to a gene; V was cut back by 4 bases and J by 10 bases. Germline V gene sequence: CDR1 SNHLY, CDR2 FYNNEI.

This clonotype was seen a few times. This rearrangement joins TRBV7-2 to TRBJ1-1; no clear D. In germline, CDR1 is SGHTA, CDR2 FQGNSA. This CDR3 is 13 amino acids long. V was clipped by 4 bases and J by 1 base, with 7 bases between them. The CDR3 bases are TGTGCCAGCAGCTCGCAGAAGAACACTGAAGCTTTCTTT. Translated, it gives CASSSQKNTEAFF.

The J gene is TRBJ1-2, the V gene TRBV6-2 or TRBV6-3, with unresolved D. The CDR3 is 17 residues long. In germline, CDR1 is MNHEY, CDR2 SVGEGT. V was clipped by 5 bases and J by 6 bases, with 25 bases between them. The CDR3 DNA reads TGTGCCAGCAGTAAAGGAGTTTTCTCTCCCATCTGGGATGGCTACACCTTC. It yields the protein CASSKGVFSPIWDGYTF.

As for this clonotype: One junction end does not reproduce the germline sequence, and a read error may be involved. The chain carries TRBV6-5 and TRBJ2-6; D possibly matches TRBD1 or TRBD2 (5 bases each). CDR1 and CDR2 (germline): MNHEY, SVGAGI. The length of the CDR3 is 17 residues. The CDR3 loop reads CANSEFPGSSGATVLTF. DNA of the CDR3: TGTGCCAACAGTGAGTTCCCAGGGAGCTCTGGGGCCACCGTCCTGACTTTC.

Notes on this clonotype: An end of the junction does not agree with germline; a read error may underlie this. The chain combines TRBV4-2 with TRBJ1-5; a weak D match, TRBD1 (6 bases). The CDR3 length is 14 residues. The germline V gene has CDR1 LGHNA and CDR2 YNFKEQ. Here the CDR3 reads CACSLNRVDQPQHF. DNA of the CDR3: TGTGCCTGCAGCCTTAACAGGGTCGATCAGCCCCAGCATTTT.

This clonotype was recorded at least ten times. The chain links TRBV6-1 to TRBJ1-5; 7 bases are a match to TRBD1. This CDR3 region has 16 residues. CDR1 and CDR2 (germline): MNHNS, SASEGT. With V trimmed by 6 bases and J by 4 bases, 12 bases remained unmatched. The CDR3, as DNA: TGTGCCAGCAGCCCCGCGAGACAGGGAAAGAATCAGCCCCAGCATTTT. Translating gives CASSPARQGKNQPQHF.

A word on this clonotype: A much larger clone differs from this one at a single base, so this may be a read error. The DNA of the CDR3 is TGTGCCAGAACCCGATTGGGCGGGGAAGAGACCCAGTACTTC. This sequence encodes CARTRLGGEETQYF. The V gene is TRBV28, the J gene TRBJ2-5, with D maybe TRBD2 (6 bases). This CDR3 comprises 14 residues. Trimming removed 9 bases from V and 3 bases from J, with 17 bases in between. Germline V gives CDR1 MDHEN, CDR2 SYDVKM.